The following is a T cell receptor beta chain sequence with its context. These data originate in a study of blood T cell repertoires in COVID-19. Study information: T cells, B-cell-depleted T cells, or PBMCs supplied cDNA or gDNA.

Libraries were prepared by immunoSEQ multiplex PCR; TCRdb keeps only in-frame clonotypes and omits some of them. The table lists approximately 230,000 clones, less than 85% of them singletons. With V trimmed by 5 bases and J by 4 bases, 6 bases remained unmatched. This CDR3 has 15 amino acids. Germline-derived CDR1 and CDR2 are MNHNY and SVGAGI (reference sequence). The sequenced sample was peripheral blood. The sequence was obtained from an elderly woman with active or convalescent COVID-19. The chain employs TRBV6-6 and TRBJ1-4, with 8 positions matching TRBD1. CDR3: CASSLGQGHNEKLFF. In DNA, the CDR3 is TGTGCCAGCAGTCTCGGACAGGGCCATAATGAAAAACTGTTTTTT.